A single sample is the source of the 32 T cell receptor beta chains below, sequenced in a study of beta chain features in type 1 diabetes. Study-wide results and caveats: Shortening of TCRB CDR3s, moderate but significant, appeared in all four CD4+ subsets of Type 1 diabetes patients.

As every portion of the isolated RNA was reverse transcribed, the sequencing read expressed TCRB transcripts. Data came from immunoSEQ multiplex PCR; TCRdb stores just in-frame clones and leaves some out. The sample records more than 100,000 clones, around 9% being singletons. The antigens these receptors bind are not known. Sequencing was done on a sample of central memory CD4+ T cells from blood. These receptors were taken from a man under 40 with type 1 diabetes.

This clone appeared a few times. This sample includes further DNA sequences coding for the same CDR3. The chain couples TRBV4-1 to TRBJ2-2; 14 nucleotides line up with TRBD2. Germline CDR1 and CDR2: MGHRA and YSYEKL. CDR3 length: 16 residues. Losses at the gene ends were 5 bases for V and 7 bases for J; bases not matched to a gene: 6. This CDR3 is CASSVTSGGAGGELFF. CDR3 coding DNA: TGCGCCAGCAGCGTGACTAGCGGGGGGGCCGGCGGGGAGCTGTTTTTT.

This clone showed up just a few times. The chain combines TRBV4-1 with TRBJ1-6; D is unresolved. CDR3 size: 14 residues. The germline V and J ends were trimmed by 6 bases and 5 bases, with 11 bases remaining between them. From germline, CDR1 is MGHRA and CDR2 YSYEKL. In nucleotides, the CDR3 is TGCGCCAGCAGGCCAGGCCCCAATAATTCACCCCTCCACTTT. This translates into CASRPGPNNSPLHF.

The genes are TRBV2 and TRBJ2-2; weak D call: TRBD1 (5 bases). Looked up from germline, CDR1 is SNHLY and CDR2 is FYNNEI. The CDR3 is 12 amino acids. V was pared by 6 bases and J by 7 bases, with 9 bases between. The chain's CDR3 is CASRFTGGELFF. CDR3 in DNA: TGTGCCAGCAGATTTACAGGCGGGGAGCTGTTTTTT.

The sample holds a few counts of this clone. This rearrangement joins TRBV5-1 to TRBJ2-7; TRBD1 matches 9 bases. CDR3 length equals 15 residues. Germline CDR1 is SGHRS and CDR2 is YFSETQ. Trimming removed 1 base from V and 6 bases from J; junction bases left unmatched: 8. The CDR3 sequence: CASSLPGTGRTEQYF. In nucleotides, the CDR3 is TGCGCCAGCAGCTTGCCCGGGACAGGGAGGACCGAGCAGTACTTC.

The J gene is TRBJ1-1, the V gene TRBV5-1, with D perhaps TRBD1 (5 bases). There are 14 residues in the CDR3. Per the germline V gene, CDR1 is SGHRS and CDR2 is YFSETQ. The V gene lost 0 bases and the J gene lost 1 base, with 7 bases spanning the gap. The CDR3 nucleotides read TGCGCCAGCAGCTTGGAAGGACAGAACACTGAAGCTTTCTTT. Translating gives CASSLEGQNTEAFF.

This chain joins TRBV19 and TRBJ1-5; a possible D gene is TRBD1 (6 bases). CDR1 and CDR2 from the germline V gene are LNHDA and SQIVND (reference sequence). The V gene lost 6 bases and the J gene lost 4 bases, with 16 bases spanning the gap. The CDR3 runs 15 residues. As DNA, the CDR3 is TGTGCCAGTAGACAAACCGGGACACTTAATCAGCCCCAGCATTTT. Its protein is CASRQTGTLNQPQHF.

The chain couples TRBV15 to TRBJ1-2; the D gene is possibly TRBD1 (6 bases). The CDR3 consists of 15 residues. Germline CDR1 reads LNHNV; CDR2 reads YYDKDF (reference sequence). Trimming took 0 bases from V and 4 from J, leaving 12 bases between them. CDR3 amino acids: CATSREQGQTYGYTF. CDR3 nucleotides: TGTGCCACCAGCAGAGAACAGGGCCAAACCTATGGCTACACCTTC.

V and J are TRBV6-4 and TRBJ2-3, with 9 bases fitting TRBD1. With V trimmed by 4 bases and J by 8 bases, 4 bases remained unmatched. This CDR3 comprises 13 residues. Germline V gene data show CDR1 as MRHNA and CDR2 as SNTAGT. CDR3 nucleotides: TGTGCCAGCAGTGCTGACAGGGGGAGTACGCAGTATTTT. The encoded protein is CASSADRGSTQYF.

The chain couples TRBV28 to TRBJ1-2; D remains ambiguous. The length of the CDR3 is 14 residues. Germline CDR1 is MDHEN and CDR2 is SYDVKM. Trimming removed 3 bases from V and 5 bases from J, with 13 bases in between. CDR3 nucleotides: TGTGCCAGCAGTTTGGAGGGCAGACGATATGGCTACACCTTC. Its translation is CASSLEGRRYGYTF.

This clone has more than one count but fewer than ten. Distinct nucleotide sequences in the sample also encode this CDR3. The V and J genes are TRBV18 and TRBJ1-6; 10 bases align to TRBD1. This CDR3 region has 14 residues. The V gene end was trimmed by 1 base and the J gene end by 13 bases; junction bases not matched to a gene: 4. Per the germline V gene, CDR1 is KGHSH and CDR2 is LQKENI. The CDR3 sequence is CASSPRDRGSPLHF. The DNA of the CDR3 is TGTGCCAGCTCACCACGGGACAGGGGTTCTCCCCTCCACTTT.

The chain employs TRBV7-2 and TRBJ1-6, with a weak D call TRBD1 (6 bases). V lost 5 bases and J 0 bases, leaving 17 bases between the germline ends. Germline loops: CDR1 SGHTA, CDR2 FQGNSA. The CDR3 is 18 amino acids. This CDR3 reads CASSHRGQSVSYNSPLHF. In nucleotides, the CDR3 is TGTGCCAGCAGCCACAGAGGACAGTCGGTCTCCTATAATTCACCCCTCCACTTT.

The gene calls are TRBV5-1 and TRBJ2-1; 7 nucleotides align to TRBD2. With V trimmed by 4 bases and J by 10 bases, 8 bases remained unmatched. CDR1 and CDR2 from the germline V gene are SGHRS and YFSETQ. This CDR3 has 13 residues. The DNA of the CDR3 is TGCGCCAGCAGCCCCCGGGCAGCGGGGGAGCAGTTCTTC. It specifies CASSPRAAGEQFF.

This sequence joins TRBV5-8 and TRBJ2-3; TRBD2 matches 8 bases. The CDR3 sequence is 13 residues long. Germline trimming cut 4 bases from V and 5 bases from J; bases unmatched to any gene: 3. Per the germline V gene, CDR1 is SGHTS and CDR2 is YDEGEE. The DNA of the CDR3 is TGTGCCAGCAGCAGGGGACTAGAAGATACGCAGTATTTT. This codes for CASSRGLEDTQYF.

The J gene is TRBJ2-7, the V gene TRBV27; 9 nucleotides line up with TRBD2. The CDR3 covers 16 residues. Germline trimming cut 0 bases from V and 3 bases from J; bases unmatched to any gene: 6. In germline, CDR1 is MNHEY, CDR2 SMNVEV (reference sequence). CDR3 nucleotides: TGTGCCAGCAGTTTATCGGGCGGGGGGGCCTTCTACGAGCAGTACTTC. Residues: CASSLSGGGAFYEQYF.

This clone was found a few times. The chain has TRBV5-1 and TRBJ2-1; D is perhaps TRBD2 (6 bases). Germline V gene lookup returns CDR1 SGHRS and CDR2 YFSETQ. The germline V and J ends were trimmed by 0 bases and 6 bases, with 13 bases remaining between them. The CDR3 runs to 15 residues. CDR3: CASSLVGDSVNEQFF. DNA for the CDR3: TGCGCCAGCAGCTTGGTGGGGGACTCGGTCAATGAGCAGTTCTTC.

This chain joins TRBV28 and TRBJ1-5; D is unresolved. V was clipped by 2 bases and J by 0 bases, with 11 bases between them. The CDR3 extends over 16 amino acids. From germline, CDR1 is MDHEN and CDR2 SYDVKM. This CDR3 is CASSLTEAASNQPQHF. The CDR3 DNA reads as TGTGCCAGCAGTTTAACGGAAGCGGCTAGCAATCAGCCCCAGCATTTT. Variable domain in full (rest from reference TRBV28 and TRBJ1-5): DVKVTQSSRYLVKRTGEKVFLECVQDMDHENMFWYRQDPGLGLRLIYFSYDVKMKEKGDIPEGYSVSREKKERFSLILESASTNQTSMYLCASSLTEAASNQPQHFGDGTRLSIL.

The V gene is TRBV2, the J gene TRBJ1-2; unclear D gene. Trimming removed 5 bases from V and 4 bases from J, with 8 bases in between. From germline, CDR1 is SNHLY and CDR2 FYNNEI. The length of the CDR3 is 12 residues. CDR3 bases: TGTGCCAGCAGTATTAGCACCTATGGCTACACCTTC. This sequence encodes CASSISTYGYTF.

In its sample, this clone was seen a few times. The V and J genes are TRBV5-4 and TRBJ1-6; 10 nucleotides line up with TRBD1. This CDR3 has 16 residues. From germline, CDR1 is SGHNT and CDR2 YYREEE (reference sequence). V lost 4 bases, J lost 6 bases, and 7 bases stayed unmatched. CDR3 protein: CASSLDRGPSNSPLHF. The DNA of the CDR3 is TGTGCCAGCAGCCTCGACAGGGGGCCTTCTAATTCACCCCTCCACTTT.

In this sample, this clone turned up a few times. This chain's CDR3 is CASSVGDSYSPLHF. CDR3 sequence (DNA): TGTGCCAGCAGCGTTGGGGACAGTTATTCACCCCTCCACTTT. This rearrangement joins TRBV5-6 to TRBJ1-6; 7 bases align to TRBD1. CDR1 and CDR2 from the germline V gene are SGHDT and YYEEEE. V dropped 4 bases and J dropped 8; count of bases not matched to a gene: 6. The CDR3 length is 14 residues.

The gene calls are TRBV7-2 and TRBJ2-2; 11 nucleotides align to TRBD2. CDR1 is SGHTA, CDR2 FQGNSA, per germline. The trim removed 5 bases at V and 5 bases at J, leaving 7 bases unmatched. This CDR3 has 16 amino acids. CDR3 sequence reads: CASSDRLAGTTGELFF. DNA for the CDR3: TGTGCCAGCAGCGACCGACTAGCGGGGACAACCGGGGAGCTGTTTTTT.

This clone is a singleton in its sample. This chain uses TRBV5-1 with TRBJ2-3; TRBD2 matches at 9 bases. CDR1 SGHRS and CDR2 YFSETQ come from the germline V gene. The J segment lost 0 bases and the V segment lost 6 bases, leaving 11 bases of the junction unmatched. The CDR3 runs 17 residues. CDR3: CASNVLAGIISTDTQYF. CDR3 DNA sequence: TGCGCCAGCAATGTTCTAGCGGGGATTATTAGCACAGATACGCAGTATTTT. Based on the CDR3 plus reference TRBV5-1 and TRBJ2-3, the full variable domain is KAGVTQTPRYLIKTRGQQVTLSCSPISGHRSVSWYQQTPGQGLQFLFEYFSETQRNKGNFPGRFSGRQFSNSRSEMNVSTLELGDSALYLCASNVLAGIISTDTQYFGPGTRLTVL.

The sample holds a few counts of this clone. The rearrangement joins TRBV11-2 to TRBJ2-1, with 7 bases identical to TRBD1. CDR1 is SGHAT and CDR2 is FQNNGV in the germline V gene. The CDR3 extends over 14 amino acids. Trimming cost V 3 bases and J 7 bases; bases outside gene matches: 6. CDR3 in DNA: TGTGCCAGCAGCTTTTGGGACAGAAAGAATGAGCAGTTCTTC. The encoded protein is CASSFWDRKNEQFF.

This clone was counted a few times. The V call is TRBV7-9, the J call TRBJ1-4, with D unclear. The CDR3 covers 14 residues. The germline CDR1 and CDR2 sequences are SEHNR and FQNEAQ (reference sequence). V lost 3 bases and J lost 5, with 10 bases in between. This CDR3 is CASSLGQVNEKLFF. CDR3 DNA: TGTGCCAGCAGCTTGGGTCAGGTGAATGAAAAACTGTTTTTT.

This clone was detected a few times. The chain is built from TRBV5-1 and TRBJ1-6; D gene unclear. The V and J ends lost 4 bases and 3 bases respectively, with 17 bases between them. This CDR3 contains 17 residues. Germline V gene lookup returns CDR1 SGHRS and CDR2 YFSETQ. The DNA of the CDR3 is TGCGCCAGCAGCATGGAGGCGGCAGCCGGCTATAATTCACCCCTCCACTTT. This sequence encodes CASSMEAAAGYNSPLHF.

The sample holds a few counts of this clone. The genes are TRBV5-1 and TRBJ2-5; no firm D call. Trimming pared 1 base from V and 3 bases from J, leaving 10 bases between. The CDR3 extends over 14 amino acids. In germline, CDR1 is SGHRS, CDR2 YFSETQ. CDR3 in amino acids: CASSLMENKETQYF. The CDR3 DNA reads TGCGCCAGCAGCTTGATGGAGAATAAAGAGACCCAGTACTTC.

The chain recombines TRBV5-4 with TRBJ1-2; D remains ambiguous. CDR3 size: 13 residues. Germline V gene lookup returns CDR1 SGHNT and CDR2 YYREEE (reference sequence). The V end was cut by 4 bases, the J end by 8 bases, with 15 bases between. The CDR3 DNA reads as TGTGCCAGCAGCGGAGAATCGGGTATAGGCTACACCTTC. As protein: CASSGESGIGYTF.

This clone was detected a few times. A much larger clone differs by one base, so this may be a read error. The rearrangement uses TRBV4-1 and TRBJ2-2; possibly TRBD1 for D (5 bases). The CDR3 sequence is 17 residues long. Germline V CDR1 and CDR2: MGHRA, YSYEKL. V was clipped by 0 bases and J by 0 bases, with 11 bases between them. The CDR3 nucleotides are TGCGCCAGCAGCCAAGATCAGGGCGATGCGAACACCGGGGAGCTGTTTTTT. The encoded protein is CASSQDQGDANTGELFF.

This clone was counted only a few times. The chain has TRBV2 and TRBJ1-2, with D perhaps matching TRBD1 (5 bases). V lost 7 bases and J 1 base, leaving 13 bases between the germline ends. Germline V lookup: CDR1 SNHLY, CDR2 FYNNEI. This CDR3 has 14 amino acids. The chain's CDR3 is CASKMTASNYGYTF. The DNA for the CDR3 is TGTGCCAGCAAGATGACAGCGAGTAACTATGGCTACACCTTC. Drawing the rest from reference TRBV2 and TRBJ1-2, the complete variable domain is EPEVTQTPSHQVTQMGQEVILRCVPISNHLYFYWYRQILGQKVEFLVSFYNNEISEKSEIFDDQFSVERPDGSNFTLKIRSTKLEDSAMYFCASKMTASNYGYTFGSGTRLTVV.

This clone has just a few counts. Other DNA sequences of this sample code for an identical CDR3. This rearrangement joins TRBV5-4 to TRBJ1-6; TRBD1 agrees at 7 bases. Trimming at V came to 3 bases and at J to 6 bases, leaving 3 bases not matched to a gene. Germline-derived CDR1 and CDR2 are SGHNT and YYREEE (reference sequence). This CDR3 spans 14 amino acids. The CDR3: CASSSRDSNSPLHF. DNA of the CDR3: TGTGCCAGCAGCTCCCGGGACAGTAATTCACCCCTCCACTTT.

The J gene is TRBJ1-5, the V gene TRBV6-6, with D possibly being TRBD1 (6 bases). The CDR3 contains 13 residues. Per germline, CDR1 MNHNY and CDR2 SVGAGI (reference sequence). V lost 8 bases to trimming and J lost 7 bases, with 15 bases between them. This CDR3 is CASSSAGAQPQHF. The CDR3 bases are TGTGCCAGCTCCTCGGCGGGGGCCCAGCCCCAGCATTTT.

V and J are TRBV2 and TRBJ2-7, with unresolved D. Trimming cost V 7 bases and J 7 bases, with 11 bases left between them. Germline V gives CDR1 SNHLY, CDR2 FYNNEI. CDR3 length equals 11 residues. CDR3 coding DNA: TGTGCCAGCAAGTATACGAGTGAGCAGTACTTC. Its translation: CASKYTSEQYF.

CDR3 bases: TGCGCCAGCAGCCAAGACCTGGGGCACAGGGATAATGAAAAACTGTTTTTT. Encoded protein: CASSQDLGHRDNEKLFF. The rearrangement joins TRBV4-3 to TRBJ1-4; D might be TRBD1 (6 bases). Germline CDR1 LGHNA, CDR2 YSLEER. V gave up 0 bases and J gave up 4 bases, with 15 bases separating them. This CDR3 contains 17 residues.